This T cell receptor (beta chain) was profiled in a study of Graves' ophthalmopathy and Graves' hyperthyroidism. This clonotype was observed many times. The antigen is not known. Overall study results and limits: Most expanded thyroid clonotypes above 0.001 frequency also appeared in blood.

Germline CDR1 reads SGHVS; CDR2 reads FQNEAQ. The germline V and J ends were trimmed by 3 bases and 3 bases, with 17 bases remaining between them. This CDR3 contains 16 residues. For repertoire sequencing, the TCR beta CDR3 regions were amplified from RNA transcripts. First-round RT-PCR with HTBI primers preceded a second-round multiplex PCR. MiXCR, applied by TCRdb to the multiplex PCR reads, yields one record per CDR3 protein. The table has hundreds of thousands of distinct CDR3 sequences, 20% to 25% seen once. The term stable hyperthyroidism indicated an absence of ophthalmopathy within 18 months of follow-up.

The source is a woman younger than 30 with stable Graves' hyperthyroidism. Some clones in this sample may be carry-over from other donors' samples. The sequenced material came from peripheral blood. The rearrangement uses TRBV7-8 and TRBJ2-5; the D gene is possibly TRBD1 (6 bases). The CDR3 bases are TGTGCCAGCAGCTTCACCAATACGGACAGTAAAGAGACCCAGTACTTC. Translating gives CASSFTNTDSKETQYF. Variable domain in full (rest from reference TRBV7-8 and TRBJ2-5): GAGVSQSPRYKVAKRGQDVALRCDPISGHVSLFWYQQALGQGPEFLTYFQNEAQLDKSGLPSDRFFAERPEGSVSTLKIQRTQQEDSAVYLCASSFTNTDSKETQYFGPGTRLLVL.